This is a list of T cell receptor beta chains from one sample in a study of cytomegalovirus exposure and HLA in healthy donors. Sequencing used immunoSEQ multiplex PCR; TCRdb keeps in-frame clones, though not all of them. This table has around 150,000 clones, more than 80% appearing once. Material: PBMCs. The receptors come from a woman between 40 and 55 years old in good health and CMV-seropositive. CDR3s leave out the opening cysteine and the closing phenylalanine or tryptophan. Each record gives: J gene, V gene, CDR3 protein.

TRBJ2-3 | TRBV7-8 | ASSLRAGTLSTDTQY
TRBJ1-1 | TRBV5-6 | ASTSVGRPNTEAF
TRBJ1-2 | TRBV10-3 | AISGGTGNYGYT
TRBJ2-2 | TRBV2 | ASNTGGVSGELF
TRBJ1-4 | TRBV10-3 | AIGRGEGEKLF
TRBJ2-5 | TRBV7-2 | ASSLGSGVGETQY
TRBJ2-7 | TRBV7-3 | ASSPGPGDEQY
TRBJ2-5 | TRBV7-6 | ASSSSGALQTQY
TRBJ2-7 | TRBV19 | ASSTSGTFEQY
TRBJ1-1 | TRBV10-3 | AISYRDRGLYTEAF
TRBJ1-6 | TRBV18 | ASSPPSVDSPLH
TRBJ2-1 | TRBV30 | AWTGGPYNEQF
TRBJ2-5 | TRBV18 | ASSLSLQETQY
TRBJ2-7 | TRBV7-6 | ASSLGAGSLYEQY
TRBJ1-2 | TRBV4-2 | ASSRDSADYGYT
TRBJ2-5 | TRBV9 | ASSFVGPGGQETQY
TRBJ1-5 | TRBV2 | ASSPPGEPEIGQH
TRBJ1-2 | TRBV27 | ASSFDRGSNYGYT
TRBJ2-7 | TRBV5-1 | ASSLEGQSYEQY
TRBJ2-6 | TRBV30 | AYSSVGTTGANVLT
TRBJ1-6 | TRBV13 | ASSLRGGNSPLH
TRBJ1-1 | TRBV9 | ASSAGDRTHTEAF
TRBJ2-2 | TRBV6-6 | ASSLQGFGELF
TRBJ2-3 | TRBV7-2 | ASSEGLPQINTDTQY